The present T cell receptor (beta chain) was sequenced within a study of cytomegalovirus exposure and HLA in healthy donors. A multiplex PCR was run with 60 Vbeta primers and 13 Jbeta primers. The table came from immunoSEQ multiplex PCR; TCRdb's copy has only in-frame clones and leaves some out. The sample lists more than 90,000 clones, around four fifths seen once, with over 3% in the top ten. The germline V and J ends were trimmed by 6 bases and 2 bases, with 11 bases remaining between them. The CDR3 totals 15 residues. The V gene's germline CDR1 is MNHNY and CDR2 SVGAGI (reference sequence). Although they were nominally healthy when sampled, donors likely had unrecorded immune exposures.

This chain connects TRBV6-6 to TRBJ1-6; TRBD1 is a possible D gene (5 bases). The sample comprised PBMCs. The source of this sequence is a woman aged 40 to 50 in good health and CMV-seronegative. CDR3 sequence: CASSLQGTYNSPLHF. In DNA, the CDR3 is TGTGCCAGCAGCCTCCAGGGAACCTATAATTCACCCCTCCACTTT.